A single sample is the source of the 22 T cell receptor beta chains below, sequenced in a study of human T cells and chemical hapten exposure. Noted time point: pre-sensitization, week 0. Treatment defined: therapeutic diphenylcyclopropenone sensitization with weekly scalp DPC. TCRdb independently ran MiXCR on the RACE reads; one entry per CDR3 protein. The sample lists a few hundred thousand distinct CDR3 sequences, 4.5% to 7% seen once, with under 9.5% in the top ten. The sequences come from whole blood, collected in connection with sensitization to the hapten diphenylcyclopropenone (DPC). Every receptor here comes from a woman younger than 30 with alopecia areata. Some clones in this sample may be carry-over from other donors' samples.

This clonotype has at least ten counts. The chain joins TRBV10-3 to TRBJ1-2; TRBD1 agrees at 9 bases. Germline V gene lookup returns CDR1 ENHRY and CDR2 SYGVKD. The CDR3 is made up of 14 amino acids. Unmatched junction bases numbered 1, after V lost 2 bases and J lost 3 bases. The CDR3 sequence is CAISETGGDYGYTF. CDR3 sequence (DNA): TGTGCCATCAGTGAGACAGGGGGCGACTATGGCTACACCTTC.

The V and J genes are TRBV6-2 or TRBV6-3 and TRBJ2-2, with no clear D. Trimming removed 4 bases from V and 12 bases from J, with 12 bases in between. Looked up from germline, CDR1 is MNHEY and CDR2 is SVGEGT. The CDR3 spans 12 residues. The CDR3 nucleotides read TGTGCCAGCAGTTTTTCCAGGTTGAAGCTGTTTTTT. It codes for CASSFSRLKLFF.

This clonotype has just a few counts. V gene TRBV4-3 combines with J gene TRBJ1-1; D is undetermined. Between the trimmed V and J ends, which lost 1 base and 3 bases, there was a span of 12 bases. The CDR3 extends over 15 amino acids. Germline-derived CDR1 and CDR2 are LGHNA and YSLEER. CDR3 nucleotide sequence: TGCGCCAGCAGCCAAGGCTCAGGCTGGGACACTGAAGCTTTCTTT. Protein product: CASSQGSGWDTEAFF.

This clonotype was detected only a few times. The chain recombines TRBV11-2 with TRBJ1-2, with 11 bases aligning to TRBD1. Unmatched junction bases numbered 6, after V lost 6 bases and J lost 3 bases. Germline CDR1 and CDR2: SGHAT and FQNNGV. CDR3 length: 15 amino acids. The CDR3 here is CASRVPGQGDYGYTF. The CDR3 nucleotides are TGTGCCAGCAGGGTACCGGGACAGGGGGACTATGGCTACACCTTC.

This clonotype was observed a few times. The V call is TRBV9, the J call TRBJ2-3, with a weak D call TRBD2 (6 bases). Germline V lookup: CDR1 SGDLS, CDR2 YYNGEE. The CDR3 is made up of 15 amino acids. With 0 bases removed from V and 3 bases from J, the gap between germline ends came to 11 bases. The CDR3 region is CASSVDMLATDTQYF. The CDR3 DNA follows: TGTGCCAGCAGCGTAGATATGCTAGCGACAGATACGCAGTATTTT.

This clonotype appeared many times. This rearrangement joins TRBV11-3 to TRBJ1-1, with 7 bases lining up with TRBD1. This CDR3 is built from 14 residues. CDR1 and CDR2 from the germline V gene are SGHNT and YENEEA. The ends lost 5 bases at V and 8 bases at J; junction bases unmatched: 11. CDR3 bases: TGTGCCAGCAGCATTAGATGGGACAGAAAGGAAGCTTTCTTT. This encodes CASSIRWDRKEAFF.

This clonotype was observed many times. V and J are TRBV12-3 or TRBV12-4 and TRBJ2-3; possible D gene TRBD1, 6 bases. The length of the CDR3 is 13 residues. Trimming took 6 bases from V and 6 from J, leaving 13 bases between them. In nucleotides, the CDR3 is TGTGCCAGCAGCCGTAACACAGGGGATACGCAGTATTTT. This translates into CASSRNTGDTQYF.

This clonotype occurred many times. The V gene is TRBV16, the J gene TRBJ2-7; D might be TRBD1 (5 bases). Trimming stripped 3 bases from V and 2 bases from J, with 11 bases between. This CDR3 is built from 14 residues. CDR1 and CDR2 (germline): KGHSY, FQNENV. The CDR3 DNA reads TGTGCCAGCAGCCAGCGGCAGGGAACCTACGAGCAGTACTTC. Amino acid sequence: CASSQRQGTYEQYF.

The gene calls are TRBV5-1 and TRBJ1-3, with TRBD1 as a possible D gene (6 bases). The CDR3 loop spans 15 amino acids. V was shortened by 8 bases and J by 4 bases, with 19 bases between the two germline ends. The germline CDR1 and CDR2 sequences are SGHRS and YFSETQ. Here the CDR3 DNA reads TGCGCCAGGACAAACAGGGCAAGGAGGGGAAACACCATATATTTT. The encoded protein is CARTNRARRGNTIYF.

Many counts were recorded for this clonotype. This sequence joins TRBV5-5 and TRBJ2-7, with TRBD1 matching over 8 bases. There are 13 residues in the CDR3. The V and J ends lost 4 bases and 2 bases, in that order; junction bases with no gene match: 2. The V gene's germline CDR1 is SGHKS and CDR2 YYEKEE (reference sequence). CDR3 region: CASSRQGTYEQYF. The CDR3 nucleotides read TGTGCCAGCAGCCGACAGGGGACCTACGAGCAGTACTTC.

This clonotype was picked up many times. CDR3 protein: CASSQSDRGKTEAFF. CDR3 DNA sequence: TGCGCCAGCAGTCAATCGGACAGGGGAAAGACTGAAGCTTTCTTT. The chain combines TRBV23-1 with TRBJ1-1; 9 positions agree with TRBD1. TRBV23-1 is assigned to the ORF class and has an uncertain function. V shed 0 bases and J 5 bases; nucleotides not matched to a gene: 4. This CDR3 region has 15 residues.

The chain combines TRBV4-3 with TRBJ1-2, with 10 bases lining up with TRBD1. From germline, CDR1 is LGHNA and CDR2 YSLEER. The CDR3 contains 17 residues. The trim removed 0 bases at V and 5 bases at J, leaving 9 bases unmatched. For the CDR3, the DNA is TGCGCCAGCAGCCAAGATCTGGGGACAGGGGAATTTTATGGCTACACCTTC. Protein product: CASSQDLGTGEFYGYTF.

At least ten counts were recorded for this clonotype. This chain joins TRBV7-2 and TRBJ1-1; D possibly corresponds to TRBD1 (6 bases). CDR1 is SGHTA, CDR2 FQGNSA, per germline. The V end was cut by 2 bases, the J end by 8 bases, with 18 bases between. The CDR3 is 15 residues long. The CDR3 nucleotides are TGTGCCAGCAGCTTAACTCGACTGATGGACAGAGAAGCTTTCTTT. Protein sequence: CASSLTRLMDREAFF.

This clonotype was recorded a few times. The gene calls are TRBV5-1 and TRBJ1-4; possibly TRBD1 for D (6 bases). V lost 4 bases and J 5 bases, leaving 15 bases between the germline ends. Germline-derived CDR1 and CDR2 are SGHRS and YFSETQ. The CDR3 has 15 amino acids. CDR3 sequence reads: CASSPGQPLNEKLFF. CDR3 DNA sequence: TGCGCCAGCAGCCCCGGACAGCCGTTAAATGAAAAACTGTTTTTT.

This clonotype was found many times. The chain joins TRBV12-3 or TRBV12-4 to TRBJ2-2; D ambiguous. CDR3 size: 14 residues. The germline V and J ends were trimmed by 2 bases and 0 bases, with 4 bases remaining between them. The CDR3 nucleotides read TGTGCCAGCAGTTTACCCCCGAACACCGGGGAGCTGTTTTTT. Translation: CASSLPPNTGELFF.

This clonotype occurred a few times. The rearrangement links TRBV12-3 or TRBV12-4 to TRBJ1-6; D remains ambiguous. This CDR3 comprises 14 residues. Between the trimmed V and J ends, which lost 2 bases and 12 bases, there was a span of 14 bases. CDR3 residues: CASSLHSGLVPLHF. The CDR3 bases are TGTGCCAGCAGTTTACACAGCGGATTAGTACCCCTCCACTTT.

This clonotype came up a few times. This chain connects TRBV4-2 to TRBJ2-3; possible D gene TRBD2, 6 bases. CDR3 length: 15 residues. V was shortened by 1 base and J by 1 base, with 9 bases between the two germline ends. The germline V gene encodes CDR1 LGHNA and CDR2 YNFKEQ. Written as DNA, the CDR3 is TGTGCCAGCAGCCAAGTGGTAGCGGGCACAGATACGCAGTATTTT. Its translation: CASSQVVAGTDTQYF.

The sample holds many counts of this clonotype. The chain employs TRBV13 and TRBJ1-3; D ambiguous. CDR1 and CDR2 from the germline V gene are PRHDT and FYEKMQ (reference sequence). Between the trimmed V and J ends, which lost 6 bases and 5 bases, there was a span of 8 bases. CDR3 size: 12 residues. This CDR3 reads CASRESRNTIYF. The CDR3, as DNA: TGTGCCAGCAGGGAATCCCGAAACACCATATATTTT.

V gene TRBV15 combines with J gene TRBJ2-6; 9 nucleotides match TRBD1. The CDR3 has 21 residues. The junction had 15 bases not matched to a gene; V was cut back by 1 base and J by 2 bases. Germline CDR1 reads LNHNV; CDR2 reads YYDKDF (reference sequence). CDR3 sequence: CATSRGRGQGSSMAGANVLTF. CDR3 in DNA: TGTGCCACCAGCAGAGGAAGGGGACAGGGAAGTTCAATGGCTGGGGCCAACGTCCTGACTTTC.

This clonotype occurred many times. This chain joins TRBV10-3 and TRBJ1-4; D is possibly TRBD1 (5 bases). In germline, CDR1 is ENHRY, CDR2 SYGVKD. Trimming stripped 4 bases from V and 0 bases from J, with 9 bases between. CDR3 length: 15 residues. CDR3 DNA sequence: TGTGCCATCAGTGGACAGCTTGCAACTAATGAAAAACTGTTTTTT. This sequence encodes CAISGQLATNEKLFF.

The sample holds many counts of this clonotype. The gene calls are TRBV7-8 and TRBJ2-1; TRBD2 aligns across 12 bases. Trimming took 5 bases from V and 10 from J; bases not matched to a gene: 12. Germline V gene lookup returns CDR1 SGHVS and CDR2 FQNEAQ. The length of the CDR3 is 16 residues. CDR3 residues: CASSLVTSGGRGEQFF. The CDR3 region has the DNA TGTGCCAGCAGCCTCGTAACTAGCGGGGGGCGTGGAGAGCAGTTCTTC.

This clonotype was observed a few times. The chain is built from TRBV7-2 and TRBJ2-3; 9 nucleotides match TRBD2. From germline, CDR1 is SGHTA and CDR2 FQGNSA. This CDR3 is 15 amino acids long. The junction had 4 bases not matched to a gene; V was cut back by 4 bases and J by 2 bases. The CDR3 bases are TGTGCCAGCAGCTATCTAGCGGGGCTCACAGATACGCAGTATTTT. Protein: CASSYLAGLTDTQYF.